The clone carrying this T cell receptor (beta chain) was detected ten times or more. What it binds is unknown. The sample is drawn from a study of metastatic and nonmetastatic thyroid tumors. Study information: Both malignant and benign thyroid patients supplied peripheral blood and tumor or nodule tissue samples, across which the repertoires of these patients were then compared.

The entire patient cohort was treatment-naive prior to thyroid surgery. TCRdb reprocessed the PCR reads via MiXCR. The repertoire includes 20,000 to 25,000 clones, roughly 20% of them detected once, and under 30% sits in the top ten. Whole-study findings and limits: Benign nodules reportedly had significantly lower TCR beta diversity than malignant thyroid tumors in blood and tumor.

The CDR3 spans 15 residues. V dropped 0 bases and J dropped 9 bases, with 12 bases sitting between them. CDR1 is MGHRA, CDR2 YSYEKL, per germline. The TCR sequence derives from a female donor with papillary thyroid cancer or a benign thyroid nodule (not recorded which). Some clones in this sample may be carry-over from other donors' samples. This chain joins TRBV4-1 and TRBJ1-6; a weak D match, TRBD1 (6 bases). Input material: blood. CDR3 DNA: TGCGCCAGCAGCCAAGAGGGGGGGCTGGGTTCACCCCTCCACTTT. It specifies CASSQEGGLGSPLHF.